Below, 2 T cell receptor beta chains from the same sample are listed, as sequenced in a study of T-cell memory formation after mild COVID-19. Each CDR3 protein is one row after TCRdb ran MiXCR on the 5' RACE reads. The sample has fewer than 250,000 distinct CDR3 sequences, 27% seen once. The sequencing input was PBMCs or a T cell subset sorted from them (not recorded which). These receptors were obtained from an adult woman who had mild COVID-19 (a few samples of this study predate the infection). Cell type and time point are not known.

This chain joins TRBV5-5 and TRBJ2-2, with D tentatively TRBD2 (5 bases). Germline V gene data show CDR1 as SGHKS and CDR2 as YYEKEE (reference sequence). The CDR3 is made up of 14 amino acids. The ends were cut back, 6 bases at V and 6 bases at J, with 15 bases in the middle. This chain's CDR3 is CASNTPGLAGELFF. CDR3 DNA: TGTGCCAGCAACACCCCGGGGTTGGCCGGGGAGCTGTTTTTT. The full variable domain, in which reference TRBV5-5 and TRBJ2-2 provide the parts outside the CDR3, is DAGVTQSPTHLIKTRGQQVTLRCSPISGHKSVSWYQQVLGQGPQFIFQYYEKEERGRGNFPDRFSARQFPNYSSELNVNALLLGDSALYLCASNTPGLAGELFFGEGSRLTVL.

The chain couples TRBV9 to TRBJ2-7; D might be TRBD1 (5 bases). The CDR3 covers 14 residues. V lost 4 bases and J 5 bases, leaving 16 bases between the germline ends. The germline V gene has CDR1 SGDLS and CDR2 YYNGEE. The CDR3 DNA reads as TGTGCCAGCAGCCCAGGGCCCTTTGAGAACGAGCAGTACTTC. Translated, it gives CASSPGPFENEQYF. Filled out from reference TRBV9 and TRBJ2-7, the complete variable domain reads DSGVTQTPKHLITATGQRVTLRCSPRSGDLSVYWYQQSLDQGLQFLIQYYNGEERAKGNILERFSAQQFPDLHSELNLSSLELGDSALYFCASSPGPFENEQYFGPGTRLTVT.